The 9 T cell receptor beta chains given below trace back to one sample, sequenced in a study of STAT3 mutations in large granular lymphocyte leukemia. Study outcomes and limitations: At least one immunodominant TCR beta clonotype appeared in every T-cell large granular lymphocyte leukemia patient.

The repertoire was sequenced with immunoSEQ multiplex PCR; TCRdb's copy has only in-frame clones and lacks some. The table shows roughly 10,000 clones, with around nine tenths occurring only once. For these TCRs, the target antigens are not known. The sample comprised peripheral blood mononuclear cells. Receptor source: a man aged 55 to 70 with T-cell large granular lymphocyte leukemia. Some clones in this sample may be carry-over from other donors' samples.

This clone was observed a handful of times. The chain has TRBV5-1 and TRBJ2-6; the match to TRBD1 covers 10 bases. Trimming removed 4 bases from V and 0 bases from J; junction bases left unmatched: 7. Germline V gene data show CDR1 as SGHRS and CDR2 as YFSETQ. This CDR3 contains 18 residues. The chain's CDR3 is CASSPDRGIYSGANVLTF. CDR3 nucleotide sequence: TGCGCCAGCAGCCCGGACAGGGGGATTTACTCTGGGGCCAACGTCCTGACTTTC.

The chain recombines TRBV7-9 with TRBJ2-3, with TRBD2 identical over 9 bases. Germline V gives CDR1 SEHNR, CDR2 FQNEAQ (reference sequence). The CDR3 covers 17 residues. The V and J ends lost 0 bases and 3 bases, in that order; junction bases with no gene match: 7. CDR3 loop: CASSLASAGGPTDTQYF. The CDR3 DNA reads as TGTGCCAGCAGCTTAGCGTCGGCGGGAGGGCCTACAGATACGCAGTATTTT.

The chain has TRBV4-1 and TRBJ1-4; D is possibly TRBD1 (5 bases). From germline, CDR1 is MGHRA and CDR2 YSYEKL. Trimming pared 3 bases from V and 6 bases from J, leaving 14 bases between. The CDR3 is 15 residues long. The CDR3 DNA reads TGCGCCAGCAGCCAGGGTAGGGGCATCGATGAAAAACTGTTTTTT. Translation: CASSQGRGIDEKLFF.

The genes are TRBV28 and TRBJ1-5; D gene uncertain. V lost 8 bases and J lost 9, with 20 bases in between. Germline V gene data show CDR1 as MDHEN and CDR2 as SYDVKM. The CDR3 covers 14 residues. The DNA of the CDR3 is TGTGCCAGCCATTCAGAGACGGCCGTAAGGCCCCAGCATTTT. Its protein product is CASHSETAVRPQHF.

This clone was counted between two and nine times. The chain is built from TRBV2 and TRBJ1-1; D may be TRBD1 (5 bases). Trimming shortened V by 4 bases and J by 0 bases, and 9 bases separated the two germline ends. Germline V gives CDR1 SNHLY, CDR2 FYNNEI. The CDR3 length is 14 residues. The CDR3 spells CASSGGALNTEAFF. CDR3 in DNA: TGTGCCAGCAGTGGTGGGGCGTTGAACACTGAAGCTTTCTTT.

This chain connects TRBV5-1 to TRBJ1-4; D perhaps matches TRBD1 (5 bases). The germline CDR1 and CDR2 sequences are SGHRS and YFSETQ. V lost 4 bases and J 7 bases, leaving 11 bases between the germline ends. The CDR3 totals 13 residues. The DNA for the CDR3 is TGCGCCAGCAGCCCCGCGGGGGTTGAAAAACTGTTTTTT. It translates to CASSPAGVEKLFF.

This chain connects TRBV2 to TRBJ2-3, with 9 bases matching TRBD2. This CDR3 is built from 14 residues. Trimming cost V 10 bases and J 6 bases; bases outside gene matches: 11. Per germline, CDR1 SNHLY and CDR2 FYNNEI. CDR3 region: CAILGAGGRDTQYF. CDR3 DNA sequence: TGTGCCATCCTAGGGGCGGGAGGGAGGGATACGCAGTATTTT. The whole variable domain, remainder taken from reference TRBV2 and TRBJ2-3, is EPEVTQTPSHQVTQMGQEVILRCVPISNHLYFYWYRQILGQKVEFLVSFYNNEISEKSEIFDDQFSVERPDGSNFTLKIRSTKLEDSAMYFCAILGAGGRDTQYFGPGTRLTVL.

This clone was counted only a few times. In DNA, the CDR3 is TGCGCCAGCAGCCAAGTAGATGACTCCGGGGAGCTGTTTTTT. It is translated as CASSQVDDSGELFF. The chain links TRBV4-1 to TRBJ2-2; D uncertain. Deletions cut 1 base from V and 6 bases from J, with 9 bases between. Germline V CDR1 and CDR2: MGHRA, YSYEKL. CDR3 length equals 14 residues.

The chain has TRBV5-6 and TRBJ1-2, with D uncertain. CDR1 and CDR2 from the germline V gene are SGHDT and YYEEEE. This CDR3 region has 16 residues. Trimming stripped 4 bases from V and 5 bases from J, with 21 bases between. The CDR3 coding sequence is TGTGCCAGCAGCACTTTGGTGGGTCTCTCCCTTTATGGCTACACCTTC. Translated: CASSTLVGLSLYGYTF.